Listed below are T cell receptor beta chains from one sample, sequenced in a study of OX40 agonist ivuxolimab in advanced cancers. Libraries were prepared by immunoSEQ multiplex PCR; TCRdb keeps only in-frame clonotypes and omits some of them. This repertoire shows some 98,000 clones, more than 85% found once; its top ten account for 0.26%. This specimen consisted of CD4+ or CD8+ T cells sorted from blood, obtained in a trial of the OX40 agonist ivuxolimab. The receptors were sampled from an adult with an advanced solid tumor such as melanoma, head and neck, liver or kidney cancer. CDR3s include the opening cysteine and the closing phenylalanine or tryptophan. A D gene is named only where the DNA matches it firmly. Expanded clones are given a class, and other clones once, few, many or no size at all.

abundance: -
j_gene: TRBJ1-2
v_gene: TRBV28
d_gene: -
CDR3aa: CASSDRDGYTF
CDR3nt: TGTGCCAGCAGTGACAGAGATGGCTACACCTTC

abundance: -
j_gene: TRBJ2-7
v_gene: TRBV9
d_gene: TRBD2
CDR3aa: CASSKRTSGGEDEQYF
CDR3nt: TGTGCCAGCAGCAAACGGACTAGCGGGGGGGAAGACGAGCAGTACTTC

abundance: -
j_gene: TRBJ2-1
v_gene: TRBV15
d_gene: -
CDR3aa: CATSRDVGSGGSYNEQFF
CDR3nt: TGTGCCACCAGCAGAGATGTCGGAAGCGGCGGCTCCTACAATGAGCAGTTCTTC

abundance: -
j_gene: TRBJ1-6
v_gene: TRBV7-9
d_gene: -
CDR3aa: CASSLRGAGNSPLHF
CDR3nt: TGTGCCAGCAGCTTGAGGGGGGCAGGTAATTCACCCCTCCACTTT

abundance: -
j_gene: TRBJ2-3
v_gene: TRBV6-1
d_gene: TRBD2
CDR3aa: CASSERLAGVDTQYF
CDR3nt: TGTGCCAGCAGTGAAAGACTAGCGGGAGTAGATACGCAGTATTTT

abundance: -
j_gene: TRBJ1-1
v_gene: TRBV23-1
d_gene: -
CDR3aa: CATQGFGTEAFF
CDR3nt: TGCGCCACACAGGGTTTTGGGACTGAAGCTTTCTTT

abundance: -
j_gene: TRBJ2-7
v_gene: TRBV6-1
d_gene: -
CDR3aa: CASTRANTNSYEQYF
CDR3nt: TGTGCCAGCACCAGGGCGAATACAAACTCCTACGAGCAGTACTTC

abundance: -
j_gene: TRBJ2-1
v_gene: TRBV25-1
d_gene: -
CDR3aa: CASIGGRNEQFF
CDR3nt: TGTGCCAGCATCGGTGGGAGGAATGAGCAGTTCTTC

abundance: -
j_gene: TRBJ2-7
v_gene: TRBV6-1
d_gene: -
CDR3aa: CASRMASSYEQYF
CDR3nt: TGTGCCAGCAGAATGGCAAGCTCCTACGAGCAGTACTTC

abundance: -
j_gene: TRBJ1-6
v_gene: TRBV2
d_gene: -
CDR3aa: CASSEKESGNSPLHF
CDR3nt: TGTGCCAGCAGTGAAAAGGAGTCAGGGAATTCACCCCTCCACTTT

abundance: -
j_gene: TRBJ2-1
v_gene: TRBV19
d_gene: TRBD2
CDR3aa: CASAGGEISYNEQFF
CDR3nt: TGTGCCAGTGCGGGGGGGGAGATATCCTACAATGAGCAGTTCTTC

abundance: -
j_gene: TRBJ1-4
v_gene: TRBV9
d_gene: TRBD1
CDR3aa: CASSRQGAVGEKLFF
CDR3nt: TGTGCCAGCAGCAGGCAGGGGGCGGTCGGGGAAAAACTGTTTTTT

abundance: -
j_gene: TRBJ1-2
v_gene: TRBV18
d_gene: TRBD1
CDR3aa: CASSPRTGEEGTGYTF
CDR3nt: TGTGCCAGCTCACCACGAACAGGGGAGGAAGGTACTGGCTACACCTTC

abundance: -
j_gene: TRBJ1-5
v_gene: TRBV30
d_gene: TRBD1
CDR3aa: CAWRAWTGTSNQPQHF
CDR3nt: TGTGCCTGGAGGGCATGGACAGGGACGAGCAATCAGCCCCAGCATTTT

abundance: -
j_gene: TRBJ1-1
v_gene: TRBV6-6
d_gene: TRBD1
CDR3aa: CASCPTGGTEAFF
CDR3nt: TGTGCCAGCTGCCCTACAGGGGGGACTGAAGCTTTCTTT

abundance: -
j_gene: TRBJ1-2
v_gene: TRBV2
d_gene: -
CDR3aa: CASKNRANYGYTF
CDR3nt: TGTGCCAGCAAGAACAGGGCTAACTATGGCTACACCTTC

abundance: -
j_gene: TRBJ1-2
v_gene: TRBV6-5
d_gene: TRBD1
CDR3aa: CASRRTGYGYTF
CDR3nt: TGTGCCAGCAGGCGGACAGGATATGGCTACACCTTC

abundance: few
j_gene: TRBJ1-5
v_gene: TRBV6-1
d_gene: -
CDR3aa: CASGIYNQPQHF
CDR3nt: TGTGCCAGCGGCATTTACAATCAGCCCCAGCATTTT

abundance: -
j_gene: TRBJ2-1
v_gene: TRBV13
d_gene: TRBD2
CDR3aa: CASSLVLAGGEQFF
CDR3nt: TGTGCCAGCAGCTTAGTCCTAGCGGGAGGTGAGCAGTTCTTC

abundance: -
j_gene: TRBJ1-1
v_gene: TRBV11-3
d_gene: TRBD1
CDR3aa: CASSSGGRTEAFF
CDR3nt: TGTGCCAGCAGCTCAGGGGGCAGGACTGAAGCTTTCTTT